This TCR beta chain was retrieved from a study of blood T cell repertoires in COVID-19 (dated by TCRdb to 2019 to 2021). Describing the broader study: Samples covering the acute and convalescent phases of COVID-19 were provided by collaborators in the United States, Italy and Spain. The prospective study material was composed of cDNA or gDNA derived from T cells, B-cell-depleted T cells, or PBMCs. Deeply sampled blood TCRbeta repertoires from subjects exposed to, actively infected with, or recovered from COVID-19 were included in the dataset. The repertoires were released in a freely available public database meant as a resource for research on the immune response to SARS-CoV-2. Samples were obtained from the ongoing ImmuneRACE study (first 160 participants) and from about 1,300 subjects provided by 6 global collaborators. Sample metadata almost always included a de-identified subject ID, COVID-19 status, age in years and sex. Where available, HLA class I and class II types were taken from metadata supplied by the sample provider and were not determined by assay-based typing. Study-wide findings and limitations: Clinical and demographic metadata were provided uncurated, with the amount varying by source and participant.

Comment on this clone: The clone's antigen remains unknown. Nothing much larger sits one base from this clone, and base qualities are not available.

Compared with germline, V lacks 6 bases and J lacks 3 bases; bases without a gene match: 7. The CDR3 runs 14 residues from the cysteine to the phenylalanine. Only the CDR3 part of the read is kept: 42 bases, read in frame from the first base. CDR1 and CDR2 are drawn from the germline V gene: SQVTM, ANQGSEA. Collaborating institutions collected whole blood in K2EDTA tubes following their own protocols. For TCRbeta analysis, collaborator samples were shipped as frozen whole blood, as isolated PBMCs, or as DNA extracted from either sample type. TCRbeta CDR3 regions were amplified from genomic DNA by means of the immunoSEQ Assay, a bias-controlled multiplex PCR. The study's processing was this. Within the assay, amplification of reference gene primers was used to estimate how many nucleated cells each sample contained. Sequence reads were collapsed and filtered to measure the absolute abundance of every unique TCRbeta CDR3 rearrangement. For each sample, productive Simpson clonality was calculated as the square root of Simpson's diversity index over productive rearrangements. TCRdb stores this immuneACCESS table with in-frame sequences only. Part of the clones is absent; in the studies checked, under half of the shortfall reflects unresolved V genes, and no reason is known for the rest. V and J calls plus clone size are reproduced from that table; the DNA served to infer D and trimming. This sample comprises about 89,000 clones, 70% to 80% of them detected only once. Less than 60% of the sample is in the top ten clones.

The material sequenced was peripheral blood. The sequence was collected from a human donor in a cohort sampled during active COVID-19. The chain employs TRBV29-1 and TRBJ2-7, and TRBD2 aligns with 11 junction nucleotides. The nucleotides are TGCAGCGTCATGACTAGCGGGGCAAACTACGAGCAGTACTTC. Its translation reads: CSVMTSGANYEQYF.